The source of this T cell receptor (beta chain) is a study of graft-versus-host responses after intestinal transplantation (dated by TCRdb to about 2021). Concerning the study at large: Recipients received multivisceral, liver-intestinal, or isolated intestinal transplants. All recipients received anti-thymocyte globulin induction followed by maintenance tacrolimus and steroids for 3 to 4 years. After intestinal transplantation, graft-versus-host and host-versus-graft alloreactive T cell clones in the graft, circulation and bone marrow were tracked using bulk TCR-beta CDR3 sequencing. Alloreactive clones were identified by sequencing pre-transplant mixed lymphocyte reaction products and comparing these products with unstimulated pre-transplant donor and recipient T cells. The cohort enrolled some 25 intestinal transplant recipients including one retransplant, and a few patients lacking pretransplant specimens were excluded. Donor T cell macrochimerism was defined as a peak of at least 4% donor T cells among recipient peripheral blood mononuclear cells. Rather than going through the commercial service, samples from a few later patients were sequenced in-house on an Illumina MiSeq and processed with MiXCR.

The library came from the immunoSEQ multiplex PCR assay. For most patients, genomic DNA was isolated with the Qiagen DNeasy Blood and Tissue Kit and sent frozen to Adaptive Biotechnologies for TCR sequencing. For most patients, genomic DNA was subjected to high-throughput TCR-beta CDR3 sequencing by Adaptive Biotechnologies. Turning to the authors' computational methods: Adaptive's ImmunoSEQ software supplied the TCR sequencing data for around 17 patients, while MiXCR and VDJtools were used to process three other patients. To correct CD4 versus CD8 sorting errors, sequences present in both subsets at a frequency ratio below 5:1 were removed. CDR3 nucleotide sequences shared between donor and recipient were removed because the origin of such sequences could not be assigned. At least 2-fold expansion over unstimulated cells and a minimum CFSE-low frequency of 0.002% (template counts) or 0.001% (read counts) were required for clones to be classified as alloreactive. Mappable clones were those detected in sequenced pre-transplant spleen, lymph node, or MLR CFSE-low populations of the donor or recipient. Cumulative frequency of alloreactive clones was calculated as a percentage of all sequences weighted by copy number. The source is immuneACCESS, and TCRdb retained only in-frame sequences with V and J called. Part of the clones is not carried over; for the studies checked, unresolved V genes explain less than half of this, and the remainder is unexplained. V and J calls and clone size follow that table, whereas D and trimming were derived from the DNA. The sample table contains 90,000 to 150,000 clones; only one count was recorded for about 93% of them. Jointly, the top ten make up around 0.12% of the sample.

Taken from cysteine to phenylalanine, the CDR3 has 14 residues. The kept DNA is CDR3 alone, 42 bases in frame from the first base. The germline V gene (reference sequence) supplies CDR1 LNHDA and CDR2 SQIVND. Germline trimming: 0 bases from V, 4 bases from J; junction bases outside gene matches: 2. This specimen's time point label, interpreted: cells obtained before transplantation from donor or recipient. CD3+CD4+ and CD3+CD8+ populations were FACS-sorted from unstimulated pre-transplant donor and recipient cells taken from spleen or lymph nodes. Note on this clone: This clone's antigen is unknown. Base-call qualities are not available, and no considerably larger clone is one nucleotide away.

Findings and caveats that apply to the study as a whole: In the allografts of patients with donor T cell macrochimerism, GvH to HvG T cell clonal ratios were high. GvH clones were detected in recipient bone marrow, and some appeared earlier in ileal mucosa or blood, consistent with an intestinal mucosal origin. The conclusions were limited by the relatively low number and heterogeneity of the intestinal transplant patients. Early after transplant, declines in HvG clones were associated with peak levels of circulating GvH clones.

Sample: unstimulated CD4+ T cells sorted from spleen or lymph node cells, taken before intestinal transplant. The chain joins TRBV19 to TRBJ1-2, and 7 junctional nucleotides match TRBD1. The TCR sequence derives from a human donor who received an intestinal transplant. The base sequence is TGTGCCAGTAGTATAGAGGCAGGGGGCTATGGCTACACCTTC. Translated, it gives CASSIEAGGYGYTF.